A single sample gave rise to the 24 T cell receptor beta chains below, sequenced in a study of OX40 agonist ivuxolimab in advanced cancers. Profiling relied on immunoSEQ multiplex PCR, and the TCRdb table lists in-frame clones only, not all of them. Among 90,000 or so clones, about 86% were seen once, and the ten largest hold roughly 1.5%. Sequences were derived from CD4+ or CD8+ T cells sorted from blood, sampled in a trial of the OX40 agonist ivuxolimab. The receptors come from an adult with an advanced solid tumor such as melanoma, head and neck, liver or kidney cancer.

The rearrangement joins TRBV4-3 to TRBJ1-3, with 7 bases identical to TRBD1. V trimming: 0 bases; J trimming: 3 bases; junction bases outside the gene matches: 11. The CDR3 contains 18 residues. Germline loops: CDR1 LGHNA, CDR2 YSLEER. CDR3 bases: TGCGCCAGCAGCCAAGAAGCCCCAAGCAGGGGGAGTGGAAACACCATATATTTT. Amino acid sequence: CASSQEAPSRGSGNTIYF.

The chain couples TRBV25-1 to TRBJ2-7, with D tentatively TRBD1 or TRBD2 (5 bases each). Germline V gene sequence: CDR1 MGHDK, CDR2 SYGVNS. The V gene lost 3 bases and the J gene lost 4 bases, with 16 bases spanning the gap. The CDR3 consists of 15 residues. The CDR3 coding sequence is TGTGCCAGCAGTGATCCGGGACGGAAGCCTTACGAGCAGTACTTC. Amino acid sequence: CASSDPGRKPYEQYF.

The genes are TRBV5-5 and TRBJ2-7; tentatively, D is TRBD1 (6 bases). Looked up from germline, CDR1 is SGHKS and CDR2 is YYEKEE (reference sequence). The V and J ends lost 4 bases and 4 bases respectively, with 15 bases between them. The CDR3 totals 14 residues. CDR3 region: CASSGAGTQYEQYF. The CDR3 DNA follows: TGTGCCAGCAGCGGCGCCGGGACACAATACGAGCAGTACTTC.

The chain has TRBV11-3 and TRBJ2-7; unclear D gene. The ends were cut back, 5 bases at V and 2 bases at J, with 25 bases in the middle. The CDR3 totals 18 residues. Germline V gene sequence: CDR1 SGHNT, CDR2 YENEEA. The CDR3: CASSPQKAERSLTYEQYF. CDR3 DNA: TGTGCCAGCAGCCCGCAGAAGGCCGAGAGGTCCCTAACCTACGAGCAGTACTTC.

This clone was detected only once. V and J are TRBV6-4 and TRBJ2-1, with 8 bases identical to TRBD1. The V segment lost 5 bases and the J segment 9 bases; nucleotides outside the gene matches: 12. CDR1 and CDR2 (germline): MRHNA, SNTAGT. The CDR3 consists of 15 residues. The CDR3 region has the DNA TGTGCCAGCAGTAAGGTAGGACAGGGCGGTACTGAGCAGTTCTTC. Translating gives CASSKVGQGGTEQFF.

The chain uses TRBV5-6 and TRBJ1-3, with unresolved D. With 0 bases removed from V and 0 bases from J, the gap between germline ends came to 7 bases. This CDR3 has 15 amino acids. Germline CDR1 reads SGHDT; CDR2 reads YYEEEE. The DNA for the CDR3 is TGTGCCAGCAGCTTGGGGTTGGGCTCTGGAAACACCATATATTTT. It encodes CASSLGLGSGNTIYF.

The table lists this clone with a few counts. The V call is TRBV19, the J call TRBJ2-2; TRBD1 aligns across 7 bases. The length of the CDR3 is 15 residues. The germline V gene encodes CDR1 LNHDA and CDR2 SQIVND (reference sequence). J lost 3 bases, V lost 5 bases, and 6 bases had no gene match. Here the CDR3 reads CASSATGTDTGELFF. The CDR3 DNA follows: TGTGCCAGTAGTGCCACCGGGACAGACACCGGGGAGCTGTTTTTT.

The rearrangement uses TRBV14 and TRBJ2-7, with D possibly matching TRBD2 (5 bases). Between the trimmed V and J ends, which lost 3 bases and 0 bases, there was a span of 12 bases. The V gene's germline CDR1 is SGHDN and CDR2 FVKESK. The CDR3 consists of 15 residues. CDR3 sequence: CASSQPGKNSYEQYF. In DNA, the CDR3 is TGTGCCAGCAGCCAGCCCGGGAAAAACTCCTACGAGCAGTACTTC.

This rearrangement joins TRBV7-2 to TRBJ2-7; D is undetermined. V was cut by 2 bases and J by 1 base, with 9 bases left in between. The CDR3 spans 14 residues. The germline gives CDR1 SGHTA, CDR2 FQGNSA. CDR3 bases: TGTGCCAGCAGCTTAACAGTTCAGTCCTACGAGCAGTACTTC. This codes for CASSLTVQSYEQYF.

A single count supports this clone. The rearrangement joins TRBV7-2 to TRBJ1-5; D remains ambiguous. CDR1 SGHTA and CDR2 FQGNSA come from the germline V gene. CDR3 size: 12 residues. V shed 2 bases and J shed 6 bases, with 5 bases lying between them. The CDR3 region has the DNA TGTGCCAGCAGCTTAAAAGGTCAGCCCCAGCATTTT. Encoded protein: CASSLKGQPQHF.

The chain has TRBV27 and TRBJ2-7; TRBD2 aligns across 12 bases. Per the germline V gene, CDR1 is MNHEY and CDR2 is SMNVEV (reference sequence). The J segment lost 4 bases and the V segment lost 6 bases, leaving 1 base of the junction unmatched. The CDR3 contains 13 residues. CDR3 bases: TGTGCCAGCAGCGGACTAGCGGGGTACGAGCAGTACTTC. Protein: CASSGLAGYEQYF.

This clone was picked up one time. The chain joins TRBV13 to TRBJ2-2, with D perhaps matching TRBD2 (6 bases). This CDR3 has 21 residues. Trimming stripped 5 bases from V and 3 bases from J, with 31 bases between. Germline-derived CDR1 and CDR2 are PRHDT and FYEKMQ (reference sequence). CDR3 residues: CASSLERAGDPLGGYTGELFF. The CDR3 DNA sequence: TGTGCCAGCAGCCTGGAGCGGGCTGGGGACCCCCTAGGAGGGTACACCGGGGAGCTGTTTTTT. Filled out from reference TRBV13 and TRBJ2-2, the complete variable domain reads AAGVIQSPRHLIKEKRETATLKCYPIPRHDTVYWYQQGPGQDPQFLISFYEKMQSDKGSIPDRFSAQQFSDYHSELNMSSLELGDSALYFCASSLERAGDPLGGYTGELFFGEGSRLTVL.

This clone was observed a few times. The chain couples TRBV21-1 to TRBJ2-7. TRBV21-1 is a documented pseudogene. This CDR3 comprises 16 residues. The CDR3 region has the DNA TGTGCCAGCAGCCCGTGGGGATCTACTGAACCCCGGGAGCAGTACTTC. Translating it yields CASSPWGSTEPREQYF.

This clone was picked up a small number of times. The chain joins TRBV11-2 to TRBJ2-3; D possibly corresponds to TRBD1 (5 bases). The CDR3 consists of 14 residues. V was cut by 7 bases and J by 2 bases, with 13 bases left in between. CDR1 SGHAT and CDR2 FQNNGV come from the germline V gene. The CDR3 coding sequence is TGTGCCAGCACCCGGACACCCTTCACAGATACGCAGTATTTT. Translating gives CASTRTPFTDTQYF. The whole variable domain, filled in from reference TRBV11-2 and TRBJ2-3, reads EAGVAQSPRYKIIEKRQSVAFWCNPISGHATLYWYQQILGQGPKLLIQFQNNGVVDDSQLPKDRFSAERLKGVDSTLKIQPAKLEDSAVYLCASTRTPFTDTQYFGPGTRLTVL.

The V gene is TRBV7-2, the J gene TRBJ2-5, with 8 nucleotides matching TRBD1. J gave up 7 bases and V 2 bases, and 3 bases lay outside the gene matches. This CDR3 has 13 amino acids. The germline CDR1 and CDR2 sequences are SGHTA and FQGNSA. The CDR3 nucleotides are TGTGCCAGCAGCTTAATGCAGGGGGCGACCCAGTACTTC. Protein: CASSLMQGATQYF.

The V and J genes are TRBV7-2 and TRBJ2-1; 7 bases align to TRBD2. The CDR3 covers 16 residues. CDR1 is SGHTA and CDR2 is FQGNSA in the germline V gene. V lost 2 bases, J lost 3 bases, and 7 bases stayed unmatched. The CDR3 nucleotides are TGTGCCAGCAGCTTATTTGGGGAGGGGTACTACAATGAGCAGTTCTTC. This translates into CASSLFGEGYYNEQFF.

This clone was counted a few times. V usage is TRBV6-6 and J usage is TRBJ2-5; 8 positions match TRBD2. In germline, CDR1 is MNHNY, CDR2 SVGAGI (reference sequence). V was pared by 2 bases and J by 5 bases, with 10 bases of the junction left unmatched. The CDR3 spans 16 residues. The CDR3 DNA is TGTGCCAGCAGTTACATACTGGGACTAGTGGGCGAGACCCAGTACTTC. Translated, it gives CASSYILGLVGETQYF.

The chain is built from TRBV6-5 and TRBJ1-1; D is ambiguous. The germline CDR1 and CDR2 sequences are MNHEY and SVGAGI. Trimming shortened V by 4 bases and J by 0 bases, and 3 bases separated the two germline ends. This CDR3 spans 12 amino acids. In nucleotides, the CDR3 is TGTGCCAGCAGTTTACTGAACACTGAAGCTTTCTTT. It codes for CASSLLNTEAFF.

CDR3 DNA: TGTGCCAGCAGCCTTTGGACAGGGCTTTTGACAGCTAATGAAAAACTGTTTTTT. Translation gives CASSLWTGLLTANEKLFF. V usage is TRBV21-1 and J usage is TRBJ1-4; no DNA check was done on the table's D call, TRBD1. TRBV21-1 has pseudogene status. This CDR3 spans 18 amino acids.

V and J are TRBV7-2 and TRBJ1-5, with D unclear. V lost 1 base and J lost 6, with 7 bases in between. The CDR3 contains 13 residues. Germline loops: CDR1 SGHTA, CDR2 FQGNSA. The CDR3 nucleotides read TGTGCCAGCAGCTTAGGCGAGGTTCAGCCCCAGCATTTT. Amino acid sequence: CASSLGEVQPQHF.

The chain uses TRBV18 and TRBJ2-7; TRBD2 matches at 10 bases. CDR1 and CDR2 from the germline V gene are KGHSH and LQKENI. The length of the CDR3 is 18 residues. J gave up 3 bases and V 1 base, and 12 bases lay outside the gene matches. In DNA form, the CDR3 reads TGTGCCAGCTCACCACTCGGAGCGGGAGGGAAAAACTTCTACGAGCAGTACTTC. This translates into CASSPLGAGGKNFYEQYF.

The V call is TRBV11-2, the J call TRBJ2-3, with D uncertain. Trimming shortened V by 3 bases and J by 4 bases, and 8 bases separated the two germline ends. The CDR3 is 13 amino acids. Germline V lookup: CDR1 SGHAT, CDR2 FQNNGV. CDR3 amino acids: CASSLGLPDTQYF. The CDR3 DNA reads TGTGCCAGCAGCTTGGGCCTACCAGATACGCAGTATTTT.

The CDR3 DNA sequence: TGTGCCAGCAGCCGCAGACAGGGGGACGTTGAAGCTTTCTTT. Protein product: CASSRRQGDVEAFF. This chain joins TRBV4-2 and TRBJ1-1; 9 bases agree with TRBD1. Germline V gene sequence: CDR1 LGHNA, CDR2 YNFKEQ. V was pared by 4 bases and J by 7 bases, with 7 bases of the junction left unmatched. The CDR3 has 14 amino acids.

This clone has only one observation. The chain carries TRBV18 and TRBJ2-3; D could derive from TRBD1 or TRBD2 (5 bases each). From germline, CDR1 is KGHSH and CDR2 LQKENI. The V and J ends lost 5 bases and 3 bases respectively, with 15 bases between them. There are 15 residues in the CDR3. The CDR3 sequence: CASSSGRTATDTQYF. The DNA for the CDR3 is TGTGCCAGCTCATCGGGACGGACTGCAACAGATACGCAGTATTTT.